According to its frequency, the clone carrying this T cell receptor beta chain is medium-sized (0.01 to 0.1%). Its target is not known. The data are from a study of CXCR3-negative and CXCR3-positive naive CD8 T cells. Broader study findings: With respect to TRBV-TRBJ usage, naive CXCR3-negative and CXCR3-positive cells were similar; memory differed. Diversity ran similarly high across both naive subsets but far lower in memory CD8+ cells. More hydrophobic TRB CDR3s occurred in CXCR3-positive than in CXCR3-negative naive cells.

Naive CD8+ T lymphocytes were specified as CD45RO-CCR7+CD27+CD95-. The CDR3 totals 15 residues. Germline CDR1 SGDLS, CDR2 YYNGEE. Through 5' RACE with UMI labels, the TRB cDNA libraries were prepared. TCRdb re-called the 5' RACE reads; one entry per CDR3 protein, DNA not given. This sample contains about 5,900 distinct CDR3 sequences. Sequenced sample: naive CXCR3- CD8+ T cells from blood. The subset denotes: CD45RO-CCR7+CD27+CD95- naive CD8+ T cells lacking CXCR3 (TNR3-). The chain has TRBV9 and TRBJ2-6; as DNA is missing, the TRBD1 call by TCRdb cannot be tested. The TCR was taken from a human donor in good health. Some clones in this sample may be carry-over from other donors' samples. The CDR3 here is CASSEPGTGANVLTF.